This T cell receptor (beta chain) was sequenced during a study of shared clonotypes between healthy human individuals. Naive CD8 cells were CD45RO-negative, positively selected for CCR7, excluding terminally differentiated effector memory CD45RA+ cells. Sequencing used immunoSEQ multiplex PCR; TCRdb keeps in-frame clones, though not all of them. The sample has around 2,000,000 clones, about 95% seen once. Note on this clone: Its antigen is unknown. The junction departs from germline at one end; a sequencing error may be responsible.

General study points: Naive subsets typically showed greater estimated richness than memory subsets. The authors sampled blood alone, and tissue repertoires likely differ.

The CDR3 loop spans 12 amino acids. In germline, CDR1 is ENHRY, CDR2 SYGVKD. Source material: naive CD8+ T cells sorted from blood. This chain joins TRBV10-3 and TRBJ2-2, with D possibly being TRBD1 or TRBD2 (5 bases each). The source is a man between 18 and 35 years old in good health. The CDR3 here is CAIGGHTGELFF. The CDR3 DNA follows: TGTGCCATCGGGGGTCACACTGGGGAGCTGTTTTTT.